This paragraph reports one TCR beta chain. The data belong to a study of control samples from healthy donors and cancer patients. Sequenced by immunoSEQ multiplex PCR; TCRdb stores in-frame clones only, minus some. The sample shows 150,000 or so clones, 93% of them seen only once. The V segment lost 4 bases and the J segment 8 bases; nucleotides outside the gene matches: 11. The V gene's germline CDR1 is ENHRY and CDR2 SYGVKD. The CDR3 consists of 16 residues. The sequencing input was blood. The V and J genes are TRBV10-3 and TRBJ1-4; the match to TRBD1 covers 9 bases. This receptor was taken from a young man in good health. CDR3 sequence reads: CAISAGQGMGSEKLFF. Written as DNA, the CDR3 is TGTGCCATCAGTGCGGGACAGGGAATGGGTAGCGAAAAACTGTTTTTT.